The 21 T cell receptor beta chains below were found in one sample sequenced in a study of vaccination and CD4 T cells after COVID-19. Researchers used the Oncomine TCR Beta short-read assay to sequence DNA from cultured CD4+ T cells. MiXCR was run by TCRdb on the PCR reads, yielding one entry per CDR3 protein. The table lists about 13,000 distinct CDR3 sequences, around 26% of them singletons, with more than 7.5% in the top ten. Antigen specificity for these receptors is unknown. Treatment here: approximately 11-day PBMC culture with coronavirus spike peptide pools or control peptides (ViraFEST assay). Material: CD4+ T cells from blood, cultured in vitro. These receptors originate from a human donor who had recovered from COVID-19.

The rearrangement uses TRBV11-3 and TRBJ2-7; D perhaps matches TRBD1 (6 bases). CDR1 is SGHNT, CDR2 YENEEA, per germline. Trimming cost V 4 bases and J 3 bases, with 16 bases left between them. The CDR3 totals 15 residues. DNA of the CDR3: TGTGCCAGCAGCTACTTGGACAGAGACAACTACGAGCAGTACTTC. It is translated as CASSYLDRDNYEQYF.

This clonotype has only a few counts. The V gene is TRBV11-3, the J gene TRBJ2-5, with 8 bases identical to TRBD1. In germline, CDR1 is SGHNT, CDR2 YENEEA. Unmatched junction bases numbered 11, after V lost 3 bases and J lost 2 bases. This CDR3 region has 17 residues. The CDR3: CASSFGASRQGQETQYF. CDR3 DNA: TGTGCCAGCAGCTTTGGGGCCTCGAGACAGGGGCAAGAGACCCAGTACTTC.

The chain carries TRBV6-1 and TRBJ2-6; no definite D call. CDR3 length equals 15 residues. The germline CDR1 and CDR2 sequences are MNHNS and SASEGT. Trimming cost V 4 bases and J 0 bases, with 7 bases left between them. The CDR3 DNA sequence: TGTGCCAGCAGTGGGTACTCCTCTGGGGCCAACGTCCTGACTTTC. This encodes CASSGYSSGANVLTF.

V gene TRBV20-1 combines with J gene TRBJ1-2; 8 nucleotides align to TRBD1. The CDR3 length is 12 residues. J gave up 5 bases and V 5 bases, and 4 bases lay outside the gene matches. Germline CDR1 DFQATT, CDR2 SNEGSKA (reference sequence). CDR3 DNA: TGCAGTGCTCCCGGGACAGGATATGGCTACACCTTC. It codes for CSAPGTGYGYTF.

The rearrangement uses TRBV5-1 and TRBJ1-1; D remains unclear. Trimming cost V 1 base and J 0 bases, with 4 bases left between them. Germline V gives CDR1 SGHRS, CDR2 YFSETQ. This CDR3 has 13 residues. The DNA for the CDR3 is TGCGCCAGCAGCTTGATCGTGAACACTGAAGCTTTCTTT. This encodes CASSLIVNTEAFF.

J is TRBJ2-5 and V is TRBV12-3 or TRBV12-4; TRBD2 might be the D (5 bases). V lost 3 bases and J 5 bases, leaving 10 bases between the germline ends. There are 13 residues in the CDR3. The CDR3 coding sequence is TGTGCCAGCAGTTTTTCCGGGGAGGAGACCCAGTACTTC. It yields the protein CASSFSGEETQYF.

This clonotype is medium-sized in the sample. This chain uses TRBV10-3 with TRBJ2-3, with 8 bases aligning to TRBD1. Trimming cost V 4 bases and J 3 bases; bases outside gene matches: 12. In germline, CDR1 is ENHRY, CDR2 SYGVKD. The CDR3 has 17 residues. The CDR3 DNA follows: TGTGCCATCAGTGGACCGGACATATGGGACAGGACAGATACGCAGTATTTT. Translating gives CAISGPDIWDRTDTQYF.

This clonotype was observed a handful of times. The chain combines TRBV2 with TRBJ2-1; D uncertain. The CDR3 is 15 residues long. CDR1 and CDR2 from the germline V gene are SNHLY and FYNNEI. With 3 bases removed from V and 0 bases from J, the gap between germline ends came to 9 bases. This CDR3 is CASSDAESSYNEQFF. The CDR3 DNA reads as TGTGCCAGCAGTGACGCAGAGAGCTCCTACAATGAGCAGTTCTTC. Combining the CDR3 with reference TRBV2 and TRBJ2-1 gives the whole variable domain EPEVTQTPSHQVTQMGQEVILRCVPISNHLYFYWYRQILGQKVEFLVSFYNNEISEKSEIFDDQFSVERPDGSNFTLKIRSTKLEDSAMYFCASSDAESSYNEQFFGPGTRLTVL.

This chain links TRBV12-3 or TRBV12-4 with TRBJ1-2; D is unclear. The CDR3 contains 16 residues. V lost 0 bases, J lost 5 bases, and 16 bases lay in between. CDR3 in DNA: TGTGCCAGCAGTTTAGCCACGGCAGCCTCGAGGTATGGCTACACCTTC. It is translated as CASSLATAASRYGYTF.

CDR3 DNA: TGTGCCAACTCGGGACAGGGGAAGTACGAGCAGTACTTC. This encodes CANSGQGKYEQYF. The chain joins TRBV6-1 to TRBJ2-7; 10 nucleotides line up with TRBD1. After removal of 10 bases from V and 4 bases from J, the junction contained 7 bases not matched to a gene. This CDR3 spans 13 amino acids. Germline values: CDR1 MNHNS, CDR2 SASEGT.

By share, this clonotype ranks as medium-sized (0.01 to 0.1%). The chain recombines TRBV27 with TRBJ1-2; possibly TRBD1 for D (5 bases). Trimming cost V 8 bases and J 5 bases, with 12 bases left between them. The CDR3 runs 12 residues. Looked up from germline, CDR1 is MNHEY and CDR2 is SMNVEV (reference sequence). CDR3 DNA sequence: TGTGCCAGCCTCCAGAGGGGATATGGCTACACCTTC. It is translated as CASLQRGYGYTF.

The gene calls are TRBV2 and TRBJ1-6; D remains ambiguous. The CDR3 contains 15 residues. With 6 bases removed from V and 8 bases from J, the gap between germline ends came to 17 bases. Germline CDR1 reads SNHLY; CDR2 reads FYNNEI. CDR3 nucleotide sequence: TGTGCCAGCAGCGGCGAGGGTTCCAGCCATTCACCCCTCCACTTT. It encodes CASSGEGSSHSPLHF.

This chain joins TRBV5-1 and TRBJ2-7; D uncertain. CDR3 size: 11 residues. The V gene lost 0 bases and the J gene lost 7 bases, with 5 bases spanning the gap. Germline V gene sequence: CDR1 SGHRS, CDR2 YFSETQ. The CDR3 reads CASSLADEQYF. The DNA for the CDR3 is TGCGCCAGCAGCTTGGCCGATGAGCAGTACTTC. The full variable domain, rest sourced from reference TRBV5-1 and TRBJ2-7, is KAGVTQTPRYLIKTRGQQVTLSCSPISGHRSVSWYQQTPGQGLQFLFEYFSETQRNKGNFPGRFSGRQFSNSRSEMNVSTLELGDSALYLCASSLADEQYFGPGTRLTVT.

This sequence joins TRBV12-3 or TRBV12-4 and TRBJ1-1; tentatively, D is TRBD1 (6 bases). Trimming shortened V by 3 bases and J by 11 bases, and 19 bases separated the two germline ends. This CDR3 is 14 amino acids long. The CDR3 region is CASSLGGGGGPAFF. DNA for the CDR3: TGTGCCAGCAGTTTGGGGGGTGGGGGCGGGCCGGCTTTCTTT.

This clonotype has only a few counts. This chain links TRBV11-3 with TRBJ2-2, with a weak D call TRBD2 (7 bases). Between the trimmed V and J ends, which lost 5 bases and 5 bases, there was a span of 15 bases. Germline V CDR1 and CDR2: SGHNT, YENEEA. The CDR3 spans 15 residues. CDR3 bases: TGTGCCAGCAGCCTCCGGGGGGCCCGGACCGGGGAGCTGTTTTTT. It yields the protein CASSLRGARTGELFF.

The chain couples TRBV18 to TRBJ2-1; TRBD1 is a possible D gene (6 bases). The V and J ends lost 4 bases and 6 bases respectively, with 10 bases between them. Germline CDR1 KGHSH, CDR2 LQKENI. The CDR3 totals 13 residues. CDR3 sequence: CASSRGDTNEQFF. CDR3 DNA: TGTGCCAGCTCACGTGGGGACACCAATGAGCAGTTCTTC.

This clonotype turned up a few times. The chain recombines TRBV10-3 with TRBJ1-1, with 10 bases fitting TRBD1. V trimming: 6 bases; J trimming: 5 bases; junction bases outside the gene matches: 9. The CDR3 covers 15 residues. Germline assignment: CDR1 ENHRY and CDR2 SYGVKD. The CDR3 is CAISSRDRGGTEAFF. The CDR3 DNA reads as TGTGCCATCAGCTCCCGGGACAGGGGAGGAACTGAAGCTTTCTTT.

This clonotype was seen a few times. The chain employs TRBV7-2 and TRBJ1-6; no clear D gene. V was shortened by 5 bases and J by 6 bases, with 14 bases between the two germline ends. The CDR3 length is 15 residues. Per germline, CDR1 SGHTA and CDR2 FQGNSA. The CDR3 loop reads CASSRQQALNSPLHF. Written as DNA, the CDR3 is TGTGCCAGCAGCCGCCAGCAGGCCCTTAATTCACCCCTCCACTTT.

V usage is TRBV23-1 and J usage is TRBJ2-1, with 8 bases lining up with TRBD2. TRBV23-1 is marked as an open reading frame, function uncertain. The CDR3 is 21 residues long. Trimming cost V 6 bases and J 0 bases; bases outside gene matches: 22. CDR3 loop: CASSRLHPRTSRNYSYNEQFF. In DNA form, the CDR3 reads TGCGCCAGCAGCCGACTCCATCCCCGGACTAGCCGTAATTACTCCTACAATGAGCAGTTCTTC.

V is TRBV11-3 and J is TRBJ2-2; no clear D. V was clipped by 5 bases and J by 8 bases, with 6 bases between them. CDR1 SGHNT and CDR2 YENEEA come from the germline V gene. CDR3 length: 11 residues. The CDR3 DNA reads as TGTGCCAGCAGCAATGAGGGGGAGCTGTTTTTT. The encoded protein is CASSNEGELFF.

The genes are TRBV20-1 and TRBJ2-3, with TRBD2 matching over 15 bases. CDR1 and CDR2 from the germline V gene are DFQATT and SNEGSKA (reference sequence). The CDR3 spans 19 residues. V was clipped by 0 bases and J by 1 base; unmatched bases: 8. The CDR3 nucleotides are TGCAGTGCTAGAGATCTGGGACTAGCGGGGGGCCCTGGCACAGATACGCAGTATTTT. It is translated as CSARDLGLAGGPGTDTQYF.